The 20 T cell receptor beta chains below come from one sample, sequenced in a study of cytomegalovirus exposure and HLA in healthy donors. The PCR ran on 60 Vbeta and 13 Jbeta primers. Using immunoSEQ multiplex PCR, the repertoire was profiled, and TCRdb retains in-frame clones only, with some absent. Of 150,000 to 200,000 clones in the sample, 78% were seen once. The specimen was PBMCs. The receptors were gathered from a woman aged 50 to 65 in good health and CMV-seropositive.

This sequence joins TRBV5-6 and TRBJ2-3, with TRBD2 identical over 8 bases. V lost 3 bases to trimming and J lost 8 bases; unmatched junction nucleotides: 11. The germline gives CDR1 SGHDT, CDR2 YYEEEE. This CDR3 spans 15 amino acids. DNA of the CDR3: TGTGCCAGCAGCTCAGATAGCGGGGTAGGAGGTACGCAGTATTTT. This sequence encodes CASSSDSGVGGTQYF.

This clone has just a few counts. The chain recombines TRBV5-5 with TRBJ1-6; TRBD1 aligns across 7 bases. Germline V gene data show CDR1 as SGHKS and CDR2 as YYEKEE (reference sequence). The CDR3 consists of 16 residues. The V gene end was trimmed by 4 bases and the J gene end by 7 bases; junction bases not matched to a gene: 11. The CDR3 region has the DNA TGTGCCAGCAGCATTATCGAAGGGGGCAGGAATTCACCCCTCCACTTT. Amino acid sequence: CASSIIEGGRNSPLHF.

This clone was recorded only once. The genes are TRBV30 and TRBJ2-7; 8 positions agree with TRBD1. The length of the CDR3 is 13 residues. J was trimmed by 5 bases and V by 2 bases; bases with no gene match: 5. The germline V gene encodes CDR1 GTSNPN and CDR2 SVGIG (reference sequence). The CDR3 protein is CAWSLTGGHEQYF. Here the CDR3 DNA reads TGTGCCTGGAGTCTCACAGGGGGACACGAGCAGTACTTC.

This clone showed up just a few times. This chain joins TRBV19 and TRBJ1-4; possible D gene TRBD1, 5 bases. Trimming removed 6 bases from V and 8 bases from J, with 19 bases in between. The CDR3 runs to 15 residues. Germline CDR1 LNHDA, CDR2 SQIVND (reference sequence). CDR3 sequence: CASRPGGGEGEKLFF. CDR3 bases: TGTGCCAGTAGACCAGGCGGAGGGGAAGGGGAAAAACTGTTTTTT.

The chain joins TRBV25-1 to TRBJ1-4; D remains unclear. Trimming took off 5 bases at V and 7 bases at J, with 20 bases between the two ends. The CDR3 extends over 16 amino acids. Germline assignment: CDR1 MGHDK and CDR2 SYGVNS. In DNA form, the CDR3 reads TGTGCCAGCAGTAAAGATGCCCCGATCTCGGGTGAAAAACTGTTTTTT. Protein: CASSKDAPISGEKLFF.

The CDR3 region has the DNA TGTGCTAGGGGCAGGGGGGCCTACGAGCAGTACTTC. This encodes CARGRGAYEQYF. V gene TRBV12-2 combines with J gene TRBJ2-7; TRBD1 is the table's D call and was not checked against the DNA. TRBV12-2 is a recognized pseudogene. This CDR3 has 12 amino acids.

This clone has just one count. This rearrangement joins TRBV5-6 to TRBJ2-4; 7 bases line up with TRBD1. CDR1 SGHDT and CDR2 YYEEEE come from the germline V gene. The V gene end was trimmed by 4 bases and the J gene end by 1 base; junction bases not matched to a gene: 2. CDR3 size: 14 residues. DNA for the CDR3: TGTGCCAGCAGCAAGACAGGGGCCAAAAACATTCAGTACTTC. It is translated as CASSKTGAKNIQYF. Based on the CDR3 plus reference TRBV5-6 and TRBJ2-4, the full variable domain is DAGVTQSPTHLIKTRGQQVTLRCSPKSGHDTVSWYQQALGQGPQFIFQYYEEEERQRGNFPDRFSGHQFPNYSSELNVNALLLGDSALYLCASSKTGAKNIQYFGAGTRLSVL.

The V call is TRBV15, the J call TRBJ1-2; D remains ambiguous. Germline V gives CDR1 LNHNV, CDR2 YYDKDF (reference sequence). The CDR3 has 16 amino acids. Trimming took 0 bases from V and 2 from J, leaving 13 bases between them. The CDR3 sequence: CATSRDPQESNYGYTF. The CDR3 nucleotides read TGTGCCACCAGCAGAGATCCGCAGGAATCCAACTATGGCTACACCTTC.

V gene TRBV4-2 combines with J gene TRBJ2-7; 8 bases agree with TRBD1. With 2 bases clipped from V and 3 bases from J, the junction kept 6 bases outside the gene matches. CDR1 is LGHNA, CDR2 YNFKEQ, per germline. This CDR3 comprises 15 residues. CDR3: CASSQRQTGVYEQYF. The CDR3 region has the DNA TGTGCCAGCAGCCAACGCCAGACAGGGGTCTACGAGCAGTACTTC.

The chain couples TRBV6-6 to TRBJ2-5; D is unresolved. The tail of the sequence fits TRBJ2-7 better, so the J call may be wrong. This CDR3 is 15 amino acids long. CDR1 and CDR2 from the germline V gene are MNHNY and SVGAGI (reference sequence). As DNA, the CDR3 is TGTGCCAGCAGTCGAGCCGAGGAGAGCTCCTACGAGCAGTACTTC. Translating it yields CASSRAEESSYEQYF.

The CDR3 here is CASSARTSGTNTDTQYF. CDR3 nucleotide sequence: TGTGCCAGTAGTGCACGCACTAGCGGAACAAACACAGATACGCAGTATTTT. The chain uses TRBV19 and TRBJ2-3, with 8 bases lining up with TRBD2. V lost 5 bases and J lost 2; bases outside the gene matches: 12. From germline, CDR1 is LNHDA and CDR2 SQIVND (reference sequence). The CDR3 is 17 amino acids.

As DNA, the CDR3 is TGTGCCAGCTTGAGGGACAGGGGCAACTATGGCTACACCTTC. It specifies CASLRDRGNYGYTF. V gene TRBV6-1 combines with J gene TRBJ1-2; 10 bases map to TRBD1. The ends lost 8 bases at V and 2 bases at J; junction bases unmatched: 5. This CDR3 spans 14 amino acids. Germline CDR1 MNHNS, CDR2 SASEGT.

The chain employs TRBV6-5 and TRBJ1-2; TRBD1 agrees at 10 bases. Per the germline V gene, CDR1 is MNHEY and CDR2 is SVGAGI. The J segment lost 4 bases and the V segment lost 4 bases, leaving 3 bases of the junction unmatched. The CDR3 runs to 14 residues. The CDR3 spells CASSSDRGFYGYTF. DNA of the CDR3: TGTGCCAGCAGTTCGGACAGGGGGTTCTATGGCTACACCTTC.

CDR3 coding DNA: TGCGCCAGCAGCCGCGGGACAGGGGCCGCCGGGGAGCTGTTTTTT. Translation: CASSRGTGAAGELFF. The chain recombines TRBV5-1 with TRBJ2-2; 10 bases are shared with TRBD1. V was pared by 4 bases and J by 6 bases, with 6 bases of the junction left unmatched. The CDR3 runs to 15 residues. CDR1 and CDR2 from the germline V gene are SGHRS and YFSETQ.

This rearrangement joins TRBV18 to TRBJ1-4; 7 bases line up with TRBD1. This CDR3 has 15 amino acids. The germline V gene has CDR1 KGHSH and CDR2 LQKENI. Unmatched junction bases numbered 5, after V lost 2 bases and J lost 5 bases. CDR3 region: CASSPRSGGNEKLFF. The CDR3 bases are TGTGCCAGCTCACCAAGATCAGGGGGGAATGAAAAACTGTTTTTT.

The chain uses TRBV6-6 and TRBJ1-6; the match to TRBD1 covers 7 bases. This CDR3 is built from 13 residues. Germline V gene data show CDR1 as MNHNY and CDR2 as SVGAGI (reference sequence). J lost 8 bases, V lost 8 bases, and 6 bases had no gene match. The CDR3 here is CASRGQDYSPLHF. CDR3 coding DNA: TGTGCCAGCCGTGGACAGGACTATTCACCCCTCCACTTT.

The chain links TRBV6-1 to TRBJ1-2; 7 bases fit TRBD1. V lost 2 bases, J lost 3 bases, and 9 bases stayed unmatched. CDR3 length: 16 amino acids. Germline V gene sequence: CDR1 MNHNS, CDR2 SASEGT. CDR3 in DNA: TGTGCCAGCAGTGAAAAGAGGGGGCAACGGGACTATGGCTACACCTTC. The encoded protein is CASSEKRGQRDYGYTF.

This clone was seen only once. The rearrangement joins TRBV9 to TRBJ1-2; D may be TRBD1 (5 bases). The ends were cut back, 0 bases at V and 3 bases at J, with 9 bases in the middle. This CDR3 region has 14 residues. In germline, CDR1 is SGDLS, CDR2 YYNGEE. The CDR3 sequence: CASSVEGVDYGYTF. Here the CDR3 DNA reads TGTGCCAGCAGCGTAGAAGGGGTGGACTATGGCTACACCTTC. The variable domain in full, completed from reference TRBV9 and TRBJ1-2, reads DSGVTQTPKHLITATGQRVTLRCSPRSGDLSVYWYQQSLDQGLQFLIQYYNGEERAKGNILERFSAQQFPDLHSELNLSSLELGDSALYFCASSVEGVDYGYTFGSGTRLTVV.

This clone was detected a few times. In DNA, the CDR3 is TGCGCCAGCAGTATGCAGGGTTCCACGTACAATGAGCAGTTCTTC. Its translation: CASSMQGSTYNEQFF. The chain has TRBV5-1 and TRBJ2-1; D perhaps matches TRBD1 (5 bases). The CDR3 totals 15 residues. Germline values: CDR1 SGHRS, CDR2 YFSETQ. The V end lost 5 bases, the J end lost 4 bases, and 16 bases lay between the germline ends.

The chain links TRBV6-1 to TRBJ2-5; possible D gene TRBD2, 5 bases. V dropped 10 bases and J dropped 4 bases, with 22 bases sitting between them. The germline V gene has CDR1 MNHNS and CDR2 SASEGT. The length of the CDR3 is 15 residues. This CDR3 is CATMSGQRMGETQYF. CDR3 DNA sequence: TGTGCCACCATGTCCGGGCAGCGGATGGGAGAGACCCAGTACTTC.